These T cell receptor beta chains were read from a single sample in a study of blood T cell repertoires in COVID-19. The assay was immunoSEQ multiplex PCR, and TCRdb's table has in-frame clones only and misses some. The data hold under 200,000 clones, with about 76% observed a single time. Sequenced input: peripheral blood. The receptors stem from a woman between 35 and 50 years old with COVID-19, enrolled during active disease. The CDR3 runs from the conserved cysteine through the conserved F or W. D genes are given only for firm matches. The listing skips clone size in some rows; elsewhere it reads once, few, many or a size class.

. | TRBD1 | TRBJ2-3 | TRBV5-1 | TGCGCCAGCAGCTTATCTGGGACAGCTAGCACAGATACGCAGTATTTT | CASSLSGTASTDTQYF
. | . | TRBJ1-5 | TRBV12-5 | TGTGCTAGTGGAAGACTGAGCAATCAGCCCCAGCATTTT | CASGRLSNQPQHF
. | TRBD1 | TRBJ1-1 | TRBV6-5 | TGTGCCAGCAGTACGACAGGGGGCACTGAAGCTTTCTTT | CASSTTGGTEAFF
. | . | TRBJ2-7 | TRBV6-2/TRBV6-3 | TGTGCCAGCAGCGGCCTGGGCAGGTATGGCGAGCAGTACTTC | CASSGLGRYGEQYF
. | TRBD2 | TRBJ2-5 | TRBV11-2 | TGTGCCAGCAGCCCCCGCGGGAGGATTCAAGAGACCCAGTACTTC | CASSPRGRIQETQYF
. | TRBD2 | TRBJ2-7 | TRBV2 | TGTGCCGGGGGACTAGCCTACGAGCAGTACTTC | CAGGLAYEQYF
once | TRBD1 | TRBJ2-5 | TRBV7-2 | TGTGCCAGCAGCTTAGCGGGGACAGGGAAAGTCCAAGAGACCCAGTACTTC | CASSLAGTGKVQETQYF
. | TRBD2 | TRBJ2-5 | TRBV6-6 | TGTGCCAGCAGTTGGGGGACTAGCGGACAAGAGACCCAGTACTTC | CASSWGTSGQETQYF
. | TRBD2 | TRBJ2-5 | TRBV9 | TGTGCCAGCAGCCCCAGGACTAGCGGAGGGAGAGAGACCCAGTACTTC | CASSPRTSGGRETQYF
once | TRBD2 | TRBJ2-2 | TRBV3-1/TRBV3-2 | TGTGCCACCCAGGGACTAGCGGAACCGACCGGGGAGCTGTTTTTT | CATQGLAEPTGELFF
. | . | TRBJ2-3 | TRBV10-3 | TGTGCCATCAGAGCGGGTCTCACAGATACGCAGTATTTT | CAIRAGLTDTQYF
many | . | TRBJ2-6 | TRBV11-2 | TGTGCCAGCAGCTCCTCCCGGGGGGCCAACGTCCTGACTTTC | CASSSSRGANVLTF
. | . | TRBJ1-5 | TRBV5-1 | TGCGCCAGCAGCCGGCTTGCGGGGAATATGGAGCCCCAGCATTTT | CASSRLAGNMEPQHF
. | TRBD1 | TRBJ2-7 | TRBV9 | TGTGCCAGCAGCGTGGCCCTAACAGGGGGCTACGAGCAGTACTTC | CASSVALTGGYEQYF
many | TRBD1 | TRBJ1-2 | TRBV10-1 | TGCGCCAGCAGTTCCCCCAGGGGGCGGTTATATGGCTACACCTTC | CASSSPRGRLYGYTF
. | . | TRBJ1-5 | TRBV7-2 | TGTGCCAGCAGCACCCCAGGGGAGCCCCAGCATTTT | CASSTPGEPQHF
. | . | TRBJ1-2 | TRBV2 | TGTGCCAGCAGTTCGTACAGGGATAACTATGGCTACACCTTC | CASSSYRDNYGYTF
many | . | TRBJ1-2 | TRBV6-2/TRBV6-3 | TGTGCCAGCAGCCGCCCGGGGGGACCATATGGCTACACCTTC | CASSRPGGPYGYTF
once | TRBD2 | TRBJ2-3 | TRBV18 | TGTGCCAGCTCACCAAGGCTAGCGGGGTCAGATACGCAGTATTTT | CASSPRLAGSDTQYF
. | . | TRBJ1-4 | TRBV3-1/TRBV3-2 | TGTGCCAGCAGCCAAGCCCGGAGAGAAGGGGTGTTTTTT | CASSQARREGVFF
. | TRBD1 | TRBJ2-2 | TRBV27 | TGTGCCAGCAGTTTTATCCTGGTCGACAGGGCGGACACCGGGGAGCTGTTTTTT | CASSFILVDRADTGELFF
. | . | TRBJ1-3 | TRBV5-1 | TGCGCCAGCAGGAAGAACGGACAGTCGACTGGAAACACCATATATTTT | CASRKNGQSTGNTIYF